These T cell receptor beta chains were read from a single sample in a study of early T cells in non-severe SARS-CoV-2 infection. TCRdb passed the 5' RACE reads through MiXCR, listing each CDR3 protein once. The sample lists more than 20,000 distinct CDR3 sequences; about 4.4% were seen once. The sample was whole blood. These receptors all come from an adult who was a healthcare worker with PCR-confirmed SARS-CoV-2 infection or an uninfected control (not recorded which). Both conserved end residues are part of each CDR3. A D gene is named only where the DNA matches it firmly. Expanded clones are given a class, and other clones once, few, many or no size at all.

size,V,J,D,CDR3,DNA
few,TRBV7-9,TRBJ2-7,.,CASSPRTALAGEQYF,TGTGCCAGCAGCCCCCGGACAGCCCTGGCCGGCGAGCAGTACTTC
many,TRBV7-2,TRBJ2-3,TRBD2,CASSPSGRTDTQYF,TGTGCCAGCAGCCCTAGCGGCCGCACAGATACGCAGTATTTT
many,TRBV20-1,TRBJ2-7,.,CSARQAARKLAYEQYF,TGCAGTGCTAGGCAGGCCGCGCGAAAGCTCGCCTACGAGCAGTACTTC
many,TRBV7-2,TRBJ2-7,TRBD2,CASSPYTSGAWEQYF,TGTGCCAGCAGCCCCTATACTAGCGGGGCTTGGGAGCAGTACTTC
many,TRBV6-6,TRBJ2-2,.,CASSRDPWNTGELFF,TGTGCCAGCAGTAGGGACCCCTGGAACACCGGGGAGCTGTTTTTT
many,TRBV2,TRBJ1-2,.,CASSVEGLGGYTF,TGTGCCAGCAGTGTTGAGGGGTTGGGTGGCTACACCTTC
many,TRBV30,TRBJ2-7,.,CAWARGVGLSYEQYF,TGTGCCTGGGCCCGAGGGGTCGGGCTCTCCTACGAGCAGTACTTC
many,TRBV7-9,TRBJ2-2,.,CASSFGATGELFF,TGTGCCAGCAGCTTTGGGGCCACCGGGGAGCTGTTTTTT
few,TRBV28,TRBJ2-3,.,CASRGPRPDTQYF,TGTGCCAGCAGGGGCCCAAGGCCAGATACGCAGTATTTT
many,TRBV11-1,TRBJ2-3,.,CASERVDTQYF,TGTGCCAGCGAAAGGGTGGATACGCAGTATTTT
many,TRBV5-1,TRBJ2-2,TRBD2,CASSFPSGRPANTGELFF,TGCGCCAGCAGCTTCCCTAGCGGGAGACCCGCGAACACCGGGGAGCTGTTTTTT
.,TRBV12-3/TRBV12-4,TRBJ2-7,TRBD2,CASSPGGNSGRNEQYF,TGTGCCAGCAGCCCGGGGGGTAATAGCGGGAGGAACGAGCAGTACTTC
many,TRBV2,TRBJ2-7,.,CASSYQTGIAYEQYF,TGTGCCAGCAGTTATCAGACAGGAATTGCCTACGAGCAGTACTTC
many,TRBV19,TRBJ1-1,.,CASSIKGDTEAFF,TGTGCCAGTAGTATCAAGGGGGACACTGAAGCTTTCTTT
.,TRBV20-1,TRBJ2-7,.,CSARDMGHEQYF,TGCAGTGCTAGAGATATGGGACACGAGCAGTACTTC
many,TRBV4-1,TRBJ2-4,TRBD2,CASSQTSGRNIQYF,TGCGCCAGCAGCCAAACTAGCGGGAGAAACATTCAGTACTTC
many,TRBV27,TRBJ2-7,.,CASSRPGHNSYEQYF,TGTGCCAGCAGTCGACCGGGACATAACTCCTACGAGCAGTACTTC
many,TRBV10-1,TRBJ2-3,TRBD2,CASSDLPLAGGDTQYF,TGCGCCAGCAGTGACCTCCCTTTAGCGGGAGGTGATACGCAGTATTTT
few,TRBV5-6,TRBJ2-7,.,CASSLGATSYEQYF,TGTGCCAGCAGCTTAGGGGCGACCTCCTACGAGCAGTACTTC